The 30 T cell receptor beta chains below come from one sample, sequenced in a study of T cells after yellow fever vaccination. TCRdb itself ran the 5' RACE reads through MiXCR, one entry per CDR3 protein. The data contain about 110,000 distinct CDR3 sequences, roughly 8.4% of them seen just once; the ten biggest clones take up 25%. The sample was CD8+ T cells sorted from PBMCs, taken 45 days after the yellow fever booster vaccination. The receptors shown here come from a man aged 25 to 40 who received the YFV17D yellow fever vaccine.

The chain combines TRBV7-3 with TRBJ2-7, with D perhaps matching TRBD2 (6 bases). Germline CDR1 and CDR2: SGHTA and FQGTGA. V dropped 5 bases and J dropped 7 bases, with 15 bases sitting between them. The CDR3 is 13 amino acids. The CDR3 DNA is TGTGCCAGCAGCCCGGGGGAGTTCCGGGAGCAGTACTTC. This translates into CASSPGEFREQYF.

The CDR3 spells CASSPELRTDTQYF. The CDR3 DNA follows: TGTGCCAGCTCACCCGAGCTGCGCACAGATACGCAGTATTTT. The rearrangement joins TRBV18 to TRBJ2-3; D not certain. The ends were cut back, 3 bases at V and 1 base at J, with 8 bases in the middle. This CDR3 has 14 residues. From germline, CDR1 is KGHSH and CDR2 LQKENI.

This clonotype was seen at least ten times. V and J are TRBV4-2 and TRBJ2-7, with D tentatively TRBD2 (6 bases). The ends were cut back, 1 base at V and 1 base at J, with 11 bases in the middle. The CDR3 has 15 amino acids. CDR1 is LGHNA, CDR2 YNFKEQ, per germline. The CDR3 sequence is CASSQGLAQSYEQYF. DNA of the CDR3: TGTGCCAGCAGCCAAGGGCTAGCGCAATCCTACGAGCAGTACTTC.

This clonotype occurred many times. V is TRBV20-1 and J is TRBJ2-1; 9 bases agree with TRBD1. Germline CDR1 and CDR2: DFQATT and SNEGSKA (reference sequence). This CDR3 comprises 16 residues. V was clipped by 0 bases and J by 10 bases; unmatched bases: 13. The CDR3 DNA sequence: TGCAGTGCTAGAGACCTCCCGGGACAGGGAATGGGCGAGCAGTTCTTC. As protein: CSARDLPGQGMGEQFF.

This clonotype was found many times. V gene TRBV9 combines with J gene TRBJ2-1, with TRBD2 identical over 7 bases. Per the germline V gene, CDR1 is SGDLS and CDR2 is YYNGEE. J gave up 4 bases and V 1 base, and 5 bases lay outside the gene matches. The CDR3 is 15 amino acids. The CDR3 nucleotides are TGTGCCAGCAGCGTATGGTCTAGCGGATACAATGAGCAGTTCTTC. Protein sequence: CASSVWSSGYNEQFF.

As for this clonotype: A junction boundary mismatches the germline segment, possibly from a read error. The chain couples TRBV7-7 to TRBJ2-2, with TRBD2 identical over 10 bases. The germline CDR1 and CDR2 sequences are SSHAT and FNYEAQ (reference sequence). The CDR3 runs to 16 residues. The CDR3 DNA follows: TGTGCTAGCAGCCCGAGCGGGAGGGCCCTCACCGGGGAGCTGTTTTTT. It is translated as CASSPSGRALTGELFF.

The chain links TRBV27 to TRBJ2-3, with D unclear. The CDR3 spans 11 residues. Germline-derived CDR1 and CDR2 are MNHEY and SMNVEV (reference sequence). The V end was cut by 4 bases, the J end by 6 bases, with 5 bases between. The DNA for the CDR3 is TGTGCCAGCAGTTCCTGGGATACGCAGTATTTT. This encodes CASSSWDTQYF.

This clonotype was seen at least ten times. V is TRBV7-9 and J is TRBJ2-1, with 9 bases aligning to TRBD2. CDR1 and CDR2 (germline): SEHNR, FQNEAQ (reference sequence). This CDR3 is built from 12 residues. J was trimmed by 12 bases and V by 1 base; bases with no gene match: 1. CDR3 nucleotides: TGTGCCAGCAGCTTAGGGCGGGAGGGGCAGTTCTTC. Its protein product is CASSLGREGQFF.

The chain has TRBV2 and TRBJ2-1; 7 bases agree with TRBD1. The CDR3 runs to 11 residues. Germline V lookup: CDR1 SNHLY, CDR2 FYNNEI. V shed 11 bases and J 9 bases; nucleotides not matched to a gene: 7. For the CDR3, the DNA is TGTGCCGGCCCCAGGGGGACTGAGCAGTTCTTC. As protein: CAGPRGTEQFF.

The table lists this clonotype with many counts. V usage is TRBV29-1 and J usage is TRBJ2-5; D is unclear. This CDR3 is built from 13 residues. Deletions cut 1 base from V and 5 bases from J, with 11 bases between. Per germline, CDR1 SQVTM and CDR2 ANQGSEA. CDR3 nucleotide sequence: TGCAGCGTTGAAGGTTTACACTGGGAGACCCAGTACTTC. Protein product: CSVEGLHWETQYF.

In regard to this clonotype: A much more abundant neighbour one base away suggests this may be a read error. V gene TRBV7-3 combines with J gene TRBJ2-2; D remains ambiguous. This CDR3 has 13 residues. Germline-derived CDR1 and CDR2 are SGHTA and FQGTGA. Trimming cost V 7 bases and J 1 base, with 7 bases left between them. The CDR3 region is CASKDENTGELFF. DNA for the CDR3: TGTGCCAGCAAAGACGAGAACACCGGGGAGCTGTTTTTT.

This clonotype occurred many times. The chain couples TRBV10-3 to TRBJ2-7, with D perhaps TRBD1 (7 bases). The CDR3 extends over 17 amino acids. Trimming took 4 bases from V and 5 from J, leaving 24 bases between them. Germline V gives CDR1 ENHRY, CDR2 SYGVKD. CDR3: CAISGGAQGWSRDEQYF. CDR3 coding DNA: TGTGCCATCAGTGGGGGGGCACAGGGGTGGAGTCGGGACGAGCAGTACTTC.

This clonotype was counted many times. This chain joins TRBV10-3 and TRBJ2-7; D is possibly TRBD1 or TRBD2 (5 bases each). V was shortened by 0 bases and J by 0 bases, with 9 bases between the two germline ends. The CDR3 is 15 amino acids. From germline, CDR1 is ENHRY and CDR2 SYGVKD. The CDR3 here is CAISESSGPSYEQYF. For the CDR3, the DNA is TGTGCCATCAGTGAGTCGTCGGGACCCTCCTACGAGCAGTACTTC.

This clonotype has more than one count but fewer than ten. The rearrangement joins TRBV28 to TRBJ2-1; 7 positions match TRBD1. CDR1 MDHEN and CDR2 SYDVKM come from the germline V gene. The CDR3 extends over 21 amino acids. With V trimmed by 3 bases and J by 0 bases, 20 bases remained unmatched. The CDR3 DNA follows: TGTGCCAGCAGTTTCGCCTCCGGGACAGTTCGGGCCCAAAGCTCCTACAATGAGCAGTTCTTC. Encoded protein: CASSFASGTVRAQSSYNEQFF.

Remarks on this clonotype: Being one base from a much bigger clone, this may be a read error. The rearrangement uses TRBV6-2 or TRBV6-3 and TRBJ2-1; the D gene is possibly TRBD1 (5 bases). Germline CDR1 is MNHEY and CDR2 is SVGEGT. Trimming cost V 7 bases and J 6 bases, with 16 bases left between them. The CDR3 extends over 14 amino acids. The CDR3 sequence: CASNQVGPSNEQFF. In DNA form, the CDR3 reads TGTGCCAGCAACCAAGTGGGGCCCAGCAATGAGCAGTTCTTC.

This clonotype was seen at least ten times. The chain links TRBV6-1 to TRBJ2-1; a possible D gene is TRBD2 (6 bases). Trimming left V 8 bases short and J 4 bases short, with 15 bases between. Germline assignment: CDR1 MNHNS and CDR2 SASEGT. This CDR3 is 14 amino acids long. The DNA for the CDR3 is TGTGCCAGCGAACGTAGGCGGGGTTACAATGAGCAGTTCTTC. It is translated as CASERRRGYNEQFF.

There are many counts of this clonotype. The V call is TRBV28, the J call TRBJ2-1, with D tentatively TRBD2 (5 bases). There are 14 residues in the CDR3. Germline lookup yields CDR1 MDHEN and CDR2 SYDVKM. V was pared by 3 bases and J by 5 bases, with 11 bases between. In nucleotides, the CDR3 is TGTGCCAGCAGTTTGATGCGGGTTGACAATGAGCAGTTCTTC. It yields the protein CASSLMRVDNEQFF.

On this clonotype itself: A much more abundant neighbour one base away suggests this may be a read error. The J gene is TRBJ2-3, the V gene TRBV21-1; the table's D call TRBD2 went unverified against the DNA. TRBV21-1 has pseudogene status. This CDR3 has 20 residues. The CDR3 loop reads CASSEAHPGTSAISTDTQYF. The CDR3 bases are TGTGCCAGCAGCGAAGCACATCCTGGGACTAGCGCCATATCCACAGATACGCAGTATTTT.

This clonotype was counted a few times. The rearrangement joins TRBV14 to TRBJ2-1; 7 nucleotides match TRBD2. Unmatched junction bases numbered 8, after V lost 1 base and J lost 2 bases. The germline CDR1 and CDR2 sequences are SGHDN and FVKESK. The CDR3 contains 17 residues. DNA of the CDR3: TGTGCCAGCAGCCAAGTCCCGGGAGCGGGGACCTACAATGAGCAGTTCTTC. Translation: CASSQVPGAGTYNEQFF.

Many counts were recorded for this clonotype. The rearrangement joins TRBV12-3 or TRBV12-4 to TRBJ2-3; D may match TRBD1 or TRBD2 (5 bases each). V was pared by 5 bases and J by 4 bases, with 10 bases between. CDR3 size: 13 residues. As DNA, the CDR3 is TGTGCCAGCAGTAGGGACGGGGCAGATACGCAGTATTTT. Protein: CASSRDGADTQYF.

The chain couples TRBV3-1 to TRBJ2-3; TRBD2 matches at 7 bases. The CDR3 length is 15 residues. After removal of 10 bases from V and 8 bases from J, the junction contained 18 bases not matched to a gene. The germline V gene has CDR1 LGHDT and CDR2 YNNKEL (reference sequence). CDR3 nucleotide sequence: TGTGCCACCTGCCAAGAGTCCAGCGGGAAGGGTACGCAGTATTTT. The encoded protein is CATCQESSGKGTQYF.

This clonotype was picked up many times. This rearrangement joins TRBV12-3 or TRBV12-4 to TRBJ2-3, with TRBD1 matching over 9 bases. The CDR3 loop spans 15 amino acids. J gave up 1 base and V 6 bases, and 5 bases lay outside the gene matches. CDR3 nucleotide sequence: TGTGCCAGCAGCCAAACAGGGGGCGGCACAGATACGCAGTATTTT. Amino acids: CASSQTGGGTDTQYF.

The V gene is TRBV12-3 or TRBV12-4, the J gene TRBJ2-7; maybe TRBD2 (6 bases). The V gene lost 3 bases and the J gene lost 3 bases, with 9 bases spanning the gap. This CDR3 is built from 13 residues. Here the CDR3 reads CASSFGGVYEQYF. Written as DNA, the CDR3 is TGTGCCAGCAGTTTTGGAGGGGTCTACGAGCAGTACTTC.

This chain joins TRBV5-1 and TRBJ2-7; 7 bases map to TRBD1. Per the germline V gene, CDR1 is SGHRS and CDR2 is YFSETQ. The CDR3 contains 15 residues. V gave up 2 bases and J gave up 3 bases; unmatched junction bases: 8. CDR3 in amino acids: CASSLGQGVIYEQYF. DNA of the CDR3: TGCGCCAGCAGCTTAGGGCAGGGGGTGATCTACGAGCAGTACTTC.

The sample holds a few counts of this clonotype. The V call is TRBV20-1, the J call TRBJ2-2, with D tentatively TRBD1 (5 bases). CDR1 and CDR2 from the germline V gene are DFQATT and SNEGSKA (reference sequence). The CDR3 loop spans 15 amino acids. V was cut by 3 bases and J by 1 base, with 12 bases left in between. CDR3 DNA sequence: TGCAGTGCTAGTTACGGACACTTGAACACCGGGGAGCTGTTTTTT. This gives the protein CSASYGHLNTGELFF.

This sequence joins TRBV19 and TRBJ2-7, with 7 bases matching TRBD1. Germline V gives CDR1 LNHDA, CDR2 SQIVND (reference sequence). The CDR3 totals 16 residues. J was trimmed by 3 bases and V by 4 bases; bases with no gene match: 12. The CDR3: CASSTAGTAKYYEQYF. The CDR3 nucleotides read TGTGCCAGTAGTACGGCCGGGACAGCCAAGTACTACGAGCAGTACTTC. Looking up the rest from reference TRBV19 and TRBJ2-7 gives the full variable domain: DGGITQSPKYLFRKEGQNVTLSCEQNLNHDAMYWYRQDPGQGLRLIYYSQIVNDFQKGDIAEGYSVSREKKESFPLTVTSAQKNPTAFYLCASSTAGTAKYYEQYFGPGTRLTVT.

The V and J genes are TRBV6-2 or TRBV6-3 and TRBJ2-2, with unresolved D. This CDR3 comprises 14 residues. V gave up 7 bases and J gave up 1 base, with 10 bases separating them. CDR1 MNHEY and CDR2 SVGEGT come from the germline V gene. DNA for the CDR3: TGTGCCAGCACCGTAGAGGTGAACACCGGGGAGCTGTTTTTT. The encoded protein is CASTVEVNTGELFF.

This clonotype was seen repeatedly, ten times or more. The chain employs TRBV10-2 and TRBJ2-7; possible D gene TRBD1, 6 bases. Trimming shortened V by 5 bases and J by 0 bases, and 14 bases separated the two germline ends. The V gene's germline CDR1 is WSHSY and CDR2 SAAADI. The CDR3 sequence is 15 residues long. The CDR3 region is CASSLDRTISYEQYF. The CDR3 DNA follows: TGCGCCAGCAGTCTCGACAGGACCATCTCCTACGAGCAGTACTTC.

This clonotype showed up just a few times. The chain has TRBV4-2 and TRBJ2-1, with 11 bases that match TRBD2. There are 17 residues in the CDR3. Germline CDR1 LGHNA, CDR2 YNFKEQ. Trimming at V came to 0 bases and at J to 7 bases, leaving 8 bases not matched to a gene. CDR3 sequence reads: CASSQEPLAGVDNEQFF. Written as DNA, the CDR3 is TGTGCCAGCAGCCAAGAACCACTAGCGGGAGTCGATAATGAGCAGTTCTTC.

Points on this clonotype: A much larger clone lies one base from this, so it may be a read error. The CDR3 sequence is CASSQGTGTRGEQYF. The CDR3, as DNA: TGTGCCAGCAGCCAAGGCACCGGGACTAGAGGCGAGCAGTACTTC. This chain uses TRBV7-9 with TRBJ2-7, with TRBD2 matching 8 bases. The CDR3 runs to 15 residues. Germline trimming cut 5 bases from V and 6 bases from J; bases unmatched to any gene: 12. The germline gives CDR1 SEHNR, CDR2 FQNEAQ (reference sequence).